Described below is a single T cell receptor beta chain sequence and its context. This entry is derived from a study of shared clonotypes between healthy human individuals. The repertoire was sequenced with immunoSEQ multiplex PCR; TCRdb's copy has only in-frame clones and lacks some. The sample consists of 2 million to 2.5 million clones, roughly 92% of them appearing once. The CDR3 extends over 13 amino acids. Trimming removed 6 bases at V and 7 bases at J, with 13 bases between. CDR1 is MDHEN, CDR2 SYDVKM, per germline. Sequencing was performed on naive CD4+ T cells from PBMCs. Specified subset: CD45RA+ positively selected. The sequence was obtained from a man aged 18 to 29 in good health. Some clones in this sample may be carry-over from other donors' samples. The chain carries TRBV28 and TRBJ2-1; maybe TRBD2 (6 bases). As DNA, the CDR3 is TGTGCCAGCAGCGTAGGACTAAGGAATGAGCAGTTCTTC. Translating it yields CASSVGLRNEQFF.